These 30 T cell receptor beta chains were all obtained from the same sample, sequenced in a study of T cell changes during pregnancy in multiple sclerosis. Sequencing was performed with immunoSEQ multiplex PCR; in TCRdb, only in-frame clones are kept and a portion is missing. Of some 44,000 clones detected, around 90% appear once; the ten largest clones hold around 1%. The specimen comprised CD4+ T cells from peripheral blood mononuclear cells, sampled in the second trimester of pregnancy. The receptors were sampled from a female donor with multiple sclerosis, enrolled in a pregnancy study.

The chain links TRBV7-6 to TRBJ2-5; the match to TRBD2 covers 7 bases. After removal of 6 bases from V and 5 bases from J, the junction contained 15 bases not matched to a gene. Germline CDR1 and CDR2: SGHVS and FNYEAQ. This CDR3 spans 16 amino acids. The CDR3 bases are TGTGCCAGCAGTTCCTCGGCGGGAGCCGAATGGGAGACCCAGTACTTC. Its protein product is CASSSSAGAEWETQYF.

This sequence joins TRBV5-1 and TRBJ2-6, with D tentatively TRBD2 (6 bases). CDR3 size: 18 residues. Germline assignment: CDR1 SGHRS and CDR2 YFSETQ. The V end was cut by 0 bases, the J end by 2 bases, with 15 bases between. The CDR3 DNA is TGCGCCAGCAGCTTGGCCGATAAAGGGAGGCCTGGGGCCAACGTCCTGACTTTC. Protein: CASSLADKGRPGANVLTF.

The rearrangement uses TRBV7-9 and TRBJ2-1, with D tentatively TRBD1 (5 bases). The length of the CDR3 is 18 residues. V was shortened by 2 bases and J by 3 bases, with 20 bases between the two germline ends. Looked up from germline, CDR1 is SEHNR and CDR2 is FQNEAQ (reference sequence). The CDR3 loop reads CASSLSNRTDKLYNEQFF. CDR3 DNA sequence: TGTGCCAGCAGCTTATCCAATCGAACGGACAAGCTCTACAATGAGCAGTTCTTC. Based on the CDR3 plus reference TRBV7-9 and TRBJ2-1, the full variable domain is DTGVSQNPRHKITKRGQNVTFRCDPISEHNRLYWYRQTLGQGPEFLTYFQNEAQLEKSRLLSDRFSAERPKGSFSTLEIQRTEQGDSAMYLCASSLSNRTDKLYNEQFFGPGTRLTVL.

The table lists this clone with a count of one. This sequence joins TRBV11-2 and TRBJ2-6, with a weak D call TRBD1 (5 bases). The V end lost 5 bases, the J end lost 4 bases, and 12 bases lay between the germline ends. The CDR3 is 15 residues long. Germline CDR1 is SGHAT and CDR2 is FQNNGV. The chain's CDR3 is CASSQGALGANVLTF. The CDR3 DNA follows: TGTGCCAGCAGCCAAGGGGCGCTAGGGGCCAACGTCCTGACTTTC.

This clone was counted a single time. The rearrangement joins TRBV5-6 to TRBJ2-5; 14 nucleotides align to TRBD2. V was pared by 0 bases and J by 5 bases, with 9 bases of the junction left unmatched. Germline lookup yields CDR1 SGHDT and CDR2 YYEEEE. The CDR3 consists of 18 residues. The CDR3 bases are TGTGCCAGCAGCTTGGTTGGGACTAGCGGGAGAGTAGGGGAGACCCAGTACTTC. Translation: CASSLVGTSGRVGETQYF.

The rearrangement uses TRBV11-3 and TRBJ2-2; tentative D call: TRBD1 (6 bases). The V and J ends lost 4 bases and 3 bases respectively, with 12 bases between them. This CDR3 has 15 residues. Germline V gives CDR1 SGHNT, CDR2 YENEEA. CDR3 coding DNA: TGTGCCAGCAGCTGGGGGCTAGTGGACACCGGGGAGCTGTTTTTT. As protein: CASSWGLVDTGELFF.

V is TRBV21-1 and J is TRBJ2-3; the D segment call TRBD2 is taken from the table without a DNA check. TRBV21-1 is marked as a pseudogene. The CDR3 spans 16 residues. The CDR3 DNA sequence: TGTGCCAGCAGCATAAATAGCGGAGGCTGCACAGATACGCAGTATTTT. This sequence encodes CASSINSGGCTDTQYF.

The rearrangement uses TRBV5-6 and TRBJ1-5; 7 bases line up with TRBD1. The CDR3 has 13 amino acids. Germline CDR1 is SGHDT and CDR2 is YYEEEE. Trimming cost V 2 bases and J 5 bases; bases outside gene matches: 1. CDR3 residues: CASSFDRDQPQHF. CDR3 nucleotide sequence: TGTGCCAGCAGCTTTGACAGGGATCAGCCCCAGCATTTT.

The chain recombines TRBV2 with TRBJ1-3; D is unclear. There are 14 residues in the CDR3. The germline V gene encodes CDR1 SNHLY and CDR2 FYNNEI. Trimming cost V 3 bases and J 2 bases, with 8 bases left between them. CDR3 protein: CASSEEAPGNTIYF. The CDR3 DNA follows: TGTGCCAGCAGTGAGGAGGCGCCTGGAAACACCATATATTTT.

The chain has TRBV30 and TRBJ2-7, with TRBD2 matching 9 bases. There are 15 residues in the CDR3. The germline gives CDR1 GTSNPN, CDR2 SVGIG (reference sequence). V was pared by 0 bases and J by 2 bases, with 5 bases of the junction left unmatched. The CDR3 bases are TGTGCCTGGAGTGTACTAGCGGGCGATCCCTACGAGCAGTACTTC. This encodes CAWSVLAGDPYEQYF.

The chain joins TRBV10-3 to TRBJ2-5; TRBD2 matches at 11 bases. This CDR3 spans 16 amino acids. Germline V gene sequence: CDR1 ENHRY, CDR2 SYGVKD. V was pared by 6 bases and J by 2 bases, with 8 bases of the junction left unmatched. The CDR3 sequence is CAISFPGLAVQETQYF. The DNA for the CDR3 is TGTGCCATCAGCTTTCCGGGACTAGCGGTTCAAGAGACCCAGTACTTC.

The V and J genes are TRBV7-8 and TRBJ1-4; the D gene is possibly TRBD1 (6 bases). CDR1 and CDR2 from the germline V gene are SGHVS and FQNEAQ. The CDR3 covers 15 residues. Deletions cut 2 bases from V and 8 bases from J, with 15 bases between. The CDR3 is CASSLHRAPREKLFF. In nucleotides, the CDR3 is TGTGCCAGCAGCTTACACAGGGCCCCGAGGGAAAAACTGTTTTTT. The full variable domain, with the rest looked up from reference TRBV7-8 and TRBJ1-4, is GAGVSQSPRYKVAKRGQDVALRCDPISGHVSLFWYQQALGQGPEFLTYFQNEAQLDKSGLPSDRFFAERPEGSVSTLKIQRTQQEDSAVYLCASSLHRAPREKLFFGSGTQLSVL.

The rearrangement links TRBV7-8 to TRBJ1-2; 7 bases match TRBD1. The CDR3 runs 14 residues. CDR1 and CDR2 (germline): SGHVS, FQNEAQ. With V trimmed by 5 bases and J by 2 bases, 5 bases remained unmatched. CDR3 loop: CASSTGTENYGYTF. The CDR3 DNA reads as TGTGCCAGCAGCACTGGGACAGAAAACTATGGCTACACCTTC.

The chain has TRBV6-5 and TRBJ2-4; tentatively, D is TRBD2 (7 bases). This CDR3 spans 15 amino acids. V was clipped by 6 bases and J by 7 bases, with 19 bases between them. Germline CDR1 reads MNHEY; CDR2 reads SVGAGI. The CDR3 DNA reads as TGTGCCAGCAGGCTAACGGGGGGCGCTGGGAACATTCAGTACTTC. Amino acids: CASRLTGGAGNIQYF.

The chain recombines TRBV21-1 with TRBJ2-7; TRBD2 is the table's D call and was not checked against the DNA. TRBV21-1 is designated a pseudogene. CDR3 size: 16 residues. The CDR3 DNA reads TGTGCCAGCAGCAAGCAAGGACTAGCGGGAACCGACGAGCAGTACTTC. This sequence encodes CASSKQGLAGTDEQYF.

This clone was detected only once. Other nucleotide sequences in the sample specify the same CDR3. The V call is TRBV28, the J call TRBJ2-7; D remains unclear. Germline CDR1 and CDR2: MDHEN and SYDVKM. V lost 2 bases and J lost 3, with 5 bases in between. CDR3 length: 12 amino acids. This chain's CDR3 is CASSLRFYEQYF. The CDR3, as DNA: TGTGCCAGCAGTTTACGGTTCTACGAGCAGTACTTC.

The gene calls are TRBV7-9 and TRBJ2-7; D might be TRBD1 (5 bases). V shed 4 bases and J shed 1 base, with 11 bases lying between them. CDR1 is SEHNR and CDR2 is FQNEAQ in the germline V gene (reference sequence). The CDR3 consists of 14 residues. DNA of the CDR3: TGTGCCAGCAGCTCGTTGACAGCGTCCTACGAGCAGTACTTC. It specifies CASSSLTASYEQYF.

The rearrangement links TRBV29-1 to TRBJ2-4, with TRBD1 matching over 8 bases. CDR1 SQVTM and CDR2 ANQGSEA come from the germline V gene. With V trimmed by 2 bases and J by 7 bases, 4 bases remained unmatched. The CDR3 has 13 amino acids. The CDR3 sequence: CSVEQGAGNIQYF. The CDR3 bases are TGCAGCGTTGAACAGGGGGCCGGCAACATTCAGTACTTC.

The V call is TRBV18, the J call TRBJ2-5; D call uncertain. The V gene lost 1 base and the J gene lost 2 bases, with 5 bases spanning the gap. In germline, CDR1 is KGHSH, CDR2 LQKENI. The CDR3 runs 13 residues. For the CDR3, the DNA is TGTGCCAGCTCACCACTGTTACAAGAGACCCAGTACTTC. Protein sequence: CASSPLLQETQYF.

The chain employs TRBV5-1 and TRBJ2-7; D unresolved. V was pared by 0 bases and J by 1 base, with 11 bases between. Germline V gene data show CDR1 as SGHRS and CDR2 as YFSETQ. This CDR3 spans 15 amino acids. The CDR3 DNA follows: TGCGCCAGCAGCTTGGGTGGCAGCGCGTCCTACGAGCAGTACTTC. This sequence encodes CASSLGGSASYEQYF.

The gene calls are TRBV11-3 and TRBJ2-5; D is ambiguous. The CDR3 covers 13 residues. Germline V lookup: CDR1 SGHNT, CDR2 YENEEA. The V and J ends lost 2 bases and 7 bases respectively, with 11 bases between them. The CDR3 sequence is CASSLKAGGTQYF. CDR3 nucleotides: TGTGCCAGCAGCTTAAAAGCCGGCGGGACCCAGTACTTC.

This clone has a single count. The chain has TRBV18 and TRBJ2-1, with TRBD2 identical over 9 bases. V gave up 0 bases and J gave up 5 bases; unmatched junction bases: 8. The CDR3 sequence is 17 residues long. Germline-derived CDR1 and CDR2 are KGHSH and LQKENI. The chain's CDR3 is CASSPPWAGGPHNEQFF. As DNA, the CDR3 is TGTGCCAGCTCACCACCCTGGGCGGGAGGGCCCCACAATGAGCAGTTCTTC.

The chain carries TRBV19 and TRBJ2-5; maybe TRBD2 (5 bases). Germline V gene data show CDR1 as LNHDA and CDR2 as SQIVND (reference sequence). With 6 bases removed from V and 4 bases from J, the gap between germline ends came to 18 bases. The CDR3 sequence is 15 residues long. The DNA for the CDR3 is TGTGCCAGTAGCCAACGACAAGAGGGCCGAGAGACCCAGTACTTC. Translating it yields CASSQRQEGRETQYF.

This chain joins TRBV27 and TRBJ2-3; 7 bases are shared with TRBD2. The germline CDR1 and CDR2 sequences are MNHEY and SMNVEV (reference sequence). CDR3 size: 16 residues. The junction had 8 bases not matched to a gene; V was cut back by 2 bases and J by 3 bases. The CDR3, as DNA: TGTGCCAGCAGTTTAGGGGCGGGAGCTGTTACAGATACGCAGTATTTT. Translated, it gives CASSLGAGAVTDTQYF.

V is TRBV7-9 and J is TRBJ2-1; 9 nucleotides agree with TRBD2. Germline trimming cut 1 base from V and 9 bases from J; bases unmatched to any gene: 7. The CDR3 is 15 residues long. Per the germline V gene, CDR1 is SEHNR and CDR2 is FQNEAQ (reference sequence). The CDR3 reads CASSLEGGGAGEQFF. The CDR3 DNA reads TGTGCCAGCAGCTTAGAGGGCGGGGGGGCAGGTGAGCAGTTCTTC.

The rearrangement links TRBV30 to TRBJ1-5; 7 bases fit TRBD1. The V segment lost 4 bases and the J segment 9 bases; nucleotides outside the gene matches: 6. Germline lookup yields CDR1 GTSNPN and CDR2 SVGIG (reference sequence). The CDR3 is made up of 12 amino acids. The CDR3 coding sequence is TGTGCCTGGAATACAGGGGAAGGGCCCCAGCATTTT. Translating gives CAWNTGEGPQHF.

Only one count was recorded for this clone. This chain joins TRBV28 and TRBJ2-4; 8 nucleotides agree with TRBD1. CDR3 size: 14 residues. Unmatched junction bases numbered 12, after V lost 5 bases and J lost 12 bases. CDR1 and CDR2 (germline): MDHEN, SYDVKM. The CDR3 coding sequence is TGTGCCAGCAGTCAGACGGACAGGGTGAGTCCTCAGTACTTC. Residues: CASSQTDRVSPQYF.

This clone has a single count. CDR3 in DNA: TGTGCCAGCGCCTTCCGGGGTAACAATGAGCAGTTCTTC. Translating gives CASAFRGNNEQFF. This chain joins TRBV27 and TRBJ2-1; a possible D gene is TRBD2 (5 bases). Germline CDR1 and CDR2: MNHEY and SMNVEV (reference sequence). This CDR3 is built from 13 residues. Trimming left V 8 bases short and J 5 bases short, with 13 bases between.

There are a few counts of this clone. The rearrangement uses TRBV28 and TRBJ2-7; D might be TRBD2 (6 bases). The CDR3 length is 12 residues. The V gene lost 3 bases and the J gene lost 7 bases, with 10 bases spanning the gap. CDR1 MDHEN and CDR2 SYDVKM come from the germline V gene. CDR3 loop: CASSLLAGEQYF. Written as DNA, the CDR3 is TGTGCCAGCAGTTTGCTCGCGGGGGAGCAGTACTTC.

This clone was detected a few times. The chain carries TRBV5-1 and TRBJ2-5, with D possibly being TRBD2 (5 bases). Germline CDR1 and CDR2: SGHRS and YFSETQ. V lost 0 bases and J 4 bases, leaving 10 bases between the germline ends. The CDR3 loop spans 14 amino acids. The CDR3 region has the DNA TGCGCCAGCAGCTTGGAACCCGGAGGAGAGACCCAGTACTTC. It specifies CASSLEPGGETQYF.